These T cell receptor beta chains were read from a single sample in a study of T cell changes during pregnancy in multiple sclerosis. Sequencing used immunoSEQ multiplex PCR; TCRdb keeps in-frame clones, though not all of them. Here the sample spans 60,000 to 75,000 clones, roughly 91% being singletons. This specimen was peripheral blood, taken in the third trimester of pregnancy. These receptors came from a female donor with multiple sclerosis, enrolled in a pregnancy study. Each CDR3 is given without its conserved first and last residue. The D gene is left open where the match is weak.

d_gene: -; v_gene: TRBV29-1; len: 11; CDR3aa: SVARTRNTEAF
d_gene: -; v_gene: TRBV4-3; len: 11; CDR3aa: ASSHAFGYEQY
d_gene: TRBD2; v_gene: TRBV7-8; len: 15; CDR3aa: ASSSAPVRGTYNEQF
d_gene: -; v_gene: TRBV7-9; len: 16; CDR3aa: ASSGVGDPVRGGYGYT
d_gene: TRBD1; v_gene: TRBV19; len: 15; CDR3aa: ASSMNTGQGSGQPQH
d_gene: TRBD1; v_gene: TRBV6-6; len: 10; CDR3aa: ASSGQAHEQY
d_gene: TRBD1; v_gene: TRBV10-2; len: 10; CDR3aa: ASSRGPGEAF
d_gene: TRBD1; v_gene: TRBV7-6; len: 13; CDR3aa: ASSLGTWTGNEQF
d_gene: -; v_gene: TRBV28; len: 13; CDR3aa: ASSPAGRGSEKLF
d_gene: -; v_gene: TRBV7-9; len: 12; CDR3aa: ASSLNQGGETQY
d_gene: -; v_gene: TRBV23-1; len: 18; CDR3aa: ASSQSTPYFWDCWDYGYT
d_gene: TRBD1; v_gene: TRBV6-4; len: 12; CDR3aa: ASSDSEGADGYT
d_gene: TRBD1; v_gene: TRBV7-9; len: 14; CDR3aa: ASSPGGGAAIHAQH
d_gene: TRBD1; v_gene: TRBV5-1; len: 13; CDR3aa: ASSLGDSGYYGYT
d_gene: -; v_gene: TRBV28; len: 15; CDR3aa: ASSSRRDRQYNYGYT
d_gene: TRBD2; v_gene: TRBV19; len: 13; CDR3aa: ASSIATSGYNEQF
d_gene: -; v_gene: TRBV7-9; len: 14; CDR3aa: ASSYPAGGSNYGYT
d_gene: -; v_gene: TRBV21-1; len: 10; CDR3aa: ASSALRETQY
d_gene: -; v_gene: TRBV6-4; len: 12; CDR3aa: ASSDGGATDTQY
d_gene: TRBD1; v_gene: TRBV25-1; len: 12; CDR3aa: ASRDRGNNSPLH
d_gene: -; v_gene: TRBV18; len: 14; CDR3aa: ASSPPGRGTGNTIY
d_gene: -; v_gene: TRBV9; len: 13; CDR3aa: ASSVGGRANYGYT
d_gene: TRBD1; v_gene: TRBV9; len: 13; CDR3aa: ASSVDRGYTDTQY
d_gene: TRBD1; v_gene: TRBV9; len: 12; CDR3aa: ASSGGQGSNEQF
d_gene: -; v_gene: TRBV5-4; len: 14; CDR3aa: ASSFSSGTGANVLT
d_gene: TRBD1; v_gene: TRBV5-5; len: 13; CDR3aa: ASSFAGQESYGYT
d_gene: TRBD1; v_gene: TRBV10-3; len: 14; CDR3aa: AISGVGTGGDSPLH
d_gene: -; v_gene: TRBV9; len: 15; CDR3aa: ASSLTLGGSGANVLT
d_gene: TRBD2; v_gene: TRBV19; len: 12; CDR3aa: ASSKGLVGDTQY
d_gene: -; v_gene: TRBV2; len: 10; CDR3aa: ASSEALGGAF
d_gene: TRBD1; v_gene: TRBV28; len: 13; CDR3aa: ASRTAGTVGSPLH
d_gene: -; v_gene: TRBV15; len: 12; CDR3aa: ATSRLDSNSPLH